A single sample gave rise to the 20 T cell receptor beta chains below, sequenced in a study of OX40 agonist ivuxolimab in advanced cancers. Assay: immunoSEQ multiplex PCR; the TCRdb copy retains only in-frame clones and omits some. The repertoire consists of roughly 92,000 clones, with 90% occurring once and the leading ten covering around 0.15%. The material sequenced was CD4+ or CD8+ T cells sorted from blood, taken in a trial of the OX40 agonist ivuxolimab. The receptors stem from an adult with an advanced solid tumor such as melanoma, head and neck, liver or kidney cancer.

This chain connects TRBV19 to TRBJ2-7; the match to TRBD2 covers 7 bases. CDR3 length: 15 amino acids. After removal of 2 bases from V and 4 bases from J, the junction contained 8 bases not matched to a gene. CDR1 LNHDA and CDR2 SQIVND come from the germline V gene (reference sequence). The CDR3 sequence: CASSISGGQGYEQYF. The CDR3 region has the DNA TGTGCCAGTAGTATATCGGGGGGTCAGGGTTACGAGCAGTACTTC.

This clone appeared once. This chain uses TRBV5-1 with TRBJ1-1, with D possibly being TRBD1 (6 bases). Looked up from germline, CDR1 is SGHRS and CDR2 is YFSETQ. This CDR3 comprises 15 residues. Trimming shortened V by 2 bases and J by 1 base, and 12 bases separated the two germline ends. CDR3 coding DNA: TGCGCCAGCAGCTTTCAACAGGGCGGGAACACTGAAGCTTTCTTT. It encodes CASSFQQGGNTEAFF.

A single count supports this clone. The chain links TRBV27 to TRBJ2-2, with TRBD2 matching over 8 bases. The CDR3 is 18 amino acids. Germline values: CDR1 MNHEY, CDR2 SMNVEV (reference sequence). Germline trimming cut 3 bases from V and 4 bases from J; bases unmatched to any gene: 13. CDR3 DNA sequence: TGTGCCAGCAGTTTTCCCGCGAGACTAGCGAGTGCCACCGGGGAGCTGTTTTTT. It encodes CASSFPARLASATGELFF.

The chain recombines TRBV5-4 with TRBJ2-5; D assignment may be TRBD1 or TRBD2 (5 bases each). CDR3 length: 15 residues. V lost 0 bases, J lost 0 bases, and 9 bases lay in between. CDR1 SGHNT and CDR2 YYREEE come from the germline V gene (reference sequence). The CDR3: CASSLAVGHQETQYF. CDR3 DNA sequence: TGTGCCAGCAGCTTGGCCGTGGGACACCAAGAGACCCAGTACTTC.

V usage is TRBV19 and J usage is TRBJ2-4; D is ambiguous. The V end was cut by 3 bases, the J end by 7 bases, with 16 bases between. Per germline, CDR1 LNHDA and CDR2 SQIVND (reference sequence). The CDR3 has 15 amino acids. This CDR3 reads CASSISVDLQNIQYF. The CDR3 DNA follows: TGTGCCAGTAGTATCTCCGTGGACCTGCAGAACATTCAGTACTTC.

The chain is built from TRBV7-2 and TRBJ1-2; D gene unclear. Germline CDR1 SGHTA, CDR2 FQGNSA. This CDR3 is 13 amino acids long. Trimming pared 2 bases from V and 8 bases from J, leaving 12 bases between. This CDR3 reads CASSLPPLRGYTF. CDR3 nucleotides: TGTGCCAGCAGCTTACCCCCGCTGCGCGGCTACACCTTC. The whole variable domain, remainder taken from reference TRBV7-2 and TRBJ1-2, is GAGVSQSPSNKVTEKGKDVELRCDPISGHTALYWYRQSLGQGLEFLIYFQGNSAPDKSGLPSDRFSAERTGGSVSTLTIQRTQQEDSAVYLCASSLPPLRGYTFGSGTRLTVV.

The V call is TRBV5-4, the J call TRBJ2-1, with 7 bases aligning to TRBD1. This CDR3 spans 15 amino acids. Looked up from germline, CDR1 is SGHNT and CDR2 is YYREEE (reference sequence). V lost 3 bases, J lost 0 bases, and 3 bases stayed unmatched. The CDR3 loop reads CASSSGTDSYNEQFF. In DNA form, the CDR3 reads TGTGCCAGCAGCTCAGGGACAGACTCCTACAATGAGCAGTTCTTC.

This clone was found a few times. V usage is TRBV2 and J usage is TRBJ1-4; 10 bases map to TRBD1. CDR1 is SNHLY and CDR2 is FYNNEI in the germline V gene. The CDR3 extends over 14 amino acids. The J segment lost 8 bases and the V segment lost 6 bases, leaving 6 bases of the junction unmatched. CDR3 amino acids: CASSADRGQEKLFF. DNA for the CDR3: TGTGCCAGCAGCGCTGACAGGGGGCAGGAAAAACTGTTTTTT.

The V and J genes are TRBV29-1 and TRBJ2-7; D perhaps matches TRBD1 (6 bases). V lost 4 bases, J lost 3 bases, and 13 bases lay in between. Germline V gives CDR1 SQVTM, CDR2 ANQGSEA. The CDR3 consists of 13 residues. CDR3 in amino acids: CSVVNRASYEQYF. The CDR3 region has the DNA TGCAGCGTTGTAAACAGGGCGAGCTACGAGCAGTACTTC.

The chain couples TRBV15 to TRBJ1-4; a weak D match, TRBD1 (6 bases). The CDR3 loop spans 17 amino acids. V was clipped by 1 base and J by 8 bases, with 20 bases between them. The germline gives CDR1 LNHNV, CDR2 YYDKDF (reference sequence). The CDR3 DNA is TGTGCCACCAGCAGAGCTATGTTCGGGGGCGAGAGAGAAAAACTGTTTTTT. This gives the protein CATSRAMFGGEREKLFF. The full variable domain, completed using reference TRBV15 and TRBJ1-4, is DAMVIQNPRYQVTQFGKPVTLSCSQTLNHNVMYWYQQKSSQAPKLLFHYYDKDFNNEADTPDNFQSRRPNTSFCFLDIRSPGLGDTAMYLCATSRAMFGGEREKLFFGSGTQLSVL.

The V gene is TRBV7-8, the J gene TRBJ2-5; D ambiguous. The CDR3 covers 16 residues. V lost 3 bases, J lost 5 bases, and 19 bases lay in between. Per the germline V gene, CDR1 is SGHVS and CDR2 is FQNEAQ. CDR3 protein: CASSFQSRIGRETQYF. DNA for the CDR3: TGTGCCAGCAGCTTTCAATCTCGGATAGGACGGGAGACCCAGTACTTC.

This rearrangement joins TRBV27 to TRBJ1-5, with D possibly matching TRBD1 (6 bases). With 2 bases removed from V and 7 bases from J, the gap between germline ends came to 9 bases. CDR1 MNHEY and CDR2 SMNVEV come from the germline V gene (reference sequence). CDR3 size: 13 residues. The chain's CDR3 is CASSLHGQQPQHF. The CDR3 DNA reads TGTGCCAGCAGTTTACACGGACAGCAGCCCCAGCATTTT.

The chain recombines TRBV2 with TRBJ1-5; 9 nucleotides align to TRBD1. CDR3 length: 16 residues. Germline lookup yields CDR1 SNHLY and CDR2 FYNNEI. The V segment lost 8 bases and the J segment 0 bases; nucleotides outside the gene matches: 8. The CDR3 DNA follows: TGTGCCAGCGTCCCCGACAGGGGGTATAGCAATCAGCCCCAGCATTTT. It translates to CASVPDRGYSNQPQHF. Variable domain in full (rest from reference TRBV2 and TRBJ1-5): EPEVTQTPSHQVTQMGQEVILRCVPISNHLYFYWYRQILGQKVEFLVSFYNNEISEKSEIFDDQFSVERPDGSNFTLKIRSTKLEDSAMYFCASVPDRGYSNQPQHFGDGTRLSIL.

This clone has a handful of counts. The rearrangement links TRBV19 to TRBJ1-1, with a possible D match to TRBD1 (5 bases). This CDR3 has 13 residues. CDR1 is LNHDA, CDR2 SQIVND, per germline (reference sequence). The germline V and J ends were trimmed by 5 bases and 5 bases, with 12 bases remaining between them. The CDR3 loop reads CASSAGRGTEAFF. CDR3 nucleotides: TGTGCCAGTAGTGCAGGGCGCGGGACTGAAGCTTTCTTT.

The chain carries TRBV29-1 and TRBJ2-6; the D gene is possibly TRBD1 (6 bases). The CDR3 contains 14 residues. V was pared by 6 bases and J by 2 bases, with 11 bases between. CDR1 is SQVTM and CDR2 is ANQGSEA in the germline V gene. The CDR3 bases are TGCAGCGTACCCTCAGGGGCTGGGGCCAACGTCCTGACTTTC. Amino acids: CSVPSGAGANVLTF.

As DNA, the CDR3 is TGTGCCAGCAGCACAGGGTGGTTAGCTGAGCAGTTCTTC. Its translation: CASSTGWLAEQFF. The V and J genes are TRBV6-1 and TRBJ2-1, with D possibly matching TRBD1 (6 bases). From germline, CDR1 is MNHNS and CDR2 SASEGT. The CDR3 sequence is 13 residues long. Trimming removed 6 bases at V and 9 bases at J, with 15 bases between.

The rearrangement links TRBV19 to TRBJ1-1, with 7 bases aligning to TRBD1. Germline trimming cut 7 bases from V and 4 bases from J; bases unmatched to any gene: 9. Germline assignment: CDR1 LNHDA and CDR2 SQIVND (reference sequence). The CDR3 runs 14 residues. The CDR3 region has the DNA TGTGCCAGTAAGATAACAGGGGCGACCACTGAAGCTTTCTTT. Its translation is CASKITGATTEAFF.

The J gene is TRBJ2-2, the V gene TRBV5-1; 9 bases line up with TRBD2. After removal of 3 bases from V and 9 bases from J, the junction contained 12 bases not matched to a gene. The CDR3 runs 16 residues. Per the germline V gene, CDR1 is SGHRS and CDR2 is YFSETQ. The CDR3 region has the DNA TGCGCCAGCAGCTCGCCCCGCGGGGGGGGGACCAGGGAGCTGTTTTTT. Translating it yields CASSSPRGGGTRELFF.

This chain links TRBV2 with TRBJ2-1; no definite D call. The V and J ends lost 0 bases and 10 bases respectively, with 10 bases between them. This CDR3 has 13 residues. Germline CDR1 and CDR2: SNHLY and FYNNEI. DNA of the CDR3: TGTGCCAGCAGTGAAGCGCGCTTCGGAGAGCAGTTCTTC. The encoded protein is CASSEARFGEQFF.

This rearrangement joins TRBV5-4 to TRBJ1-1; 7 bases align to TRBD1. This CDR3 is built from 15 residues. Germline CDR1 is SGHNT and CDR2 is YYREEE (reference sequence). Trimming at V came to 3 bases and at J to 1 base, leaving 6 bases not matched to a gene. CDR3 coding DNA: TGTGCCAGCAGCTCCCGGACAGGACCGAACACTGAAGCTTTCTTT. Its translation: CASSSRTGPNTEAFF.